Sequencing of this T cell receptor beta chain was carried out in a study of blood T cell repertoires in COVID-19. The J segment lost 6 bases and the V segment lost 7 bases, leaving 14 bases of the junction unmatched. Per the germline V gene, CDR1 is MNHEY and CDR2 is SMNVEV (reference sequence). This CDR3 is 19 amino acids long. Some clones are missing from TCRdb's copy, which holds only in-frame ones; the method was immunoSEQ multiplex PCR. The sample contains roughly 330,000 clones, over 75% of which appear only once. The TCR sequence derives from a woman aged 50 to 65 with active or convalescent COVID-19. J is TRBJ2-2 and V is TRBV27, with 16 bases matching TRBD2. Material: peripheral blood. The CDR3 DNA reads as TGTGCCAGCAAGTCGCGGGCCGGGACTAGCGGGAGGGTGGCCGGGGAGCTGTTTTTT. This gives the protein CASKSRAGTSGRVAGELFF.